One and the same sample provided the 29 T cell receptor beta chains below, sequenced in a study of shared T cell receptors in the human thymus. Some clones are missing from TCRdb's copy, which holds only in-frame ones; the method was immunoSEQ multiplex PCR. Among 700,000 or so clones, around 85% were seen once, and the ten largest hold more than 0.008%. This sample was also put to use in a study of human thymus T cells.

Material for sequencing was thymocytes. The receptors stem from a girl less than two years old with a congenital heart defect.

This clone occurred once. The chain links TRBV5-1 to TRBJ1-1; D may be TRBD1 (5 bases). Germline CDR1 SGHRS, CDR2 YFSETQ. This CDR3 has 15 residues. V was cut by 0 bases and J by 5 bases, with 14 bases left in between. CDR3 sequence: CASSLEYRTWTEAFF. CDR3 DNA sequence: TGCGCCAGCAGCTTGGAATACAGGACGTGGACTGAAGCTTTCTTT. The whole variable domain, filled in from reference TRBV5-1 and TRBJ1-1, reads KAGVTQTPRYLIKTRGQQVTLSCSPISGHRSVSWYQQTPGQGLQFLFEYFSETQRNKGNFPGRFSGRQFSNSRSEMNVSTLELGDSALYLCASSLEYRTWTEAFFGQGTRLTVV.

The gene calls are TRBV20-1 and TRBJ2-7; 8 bases are shared with TRBD2. In germline, CDR1 is DFQATT, CDR2 SNEGSKA (reference sequence). This CDR3 contains 11 residues. Germline trimming cut 1 base from V and 8 bases from J; bases unmatched to any gene: 1. The DNA for the CDR3 is TGCAGTGCTAGAGTAGCGGGGAAGCAGTACTTC. Translation gives CSARVAGKQYF.

V usage is TRBV5-3 and J usage is TRBJ1-1; D not resolved. TRBV5-3 is designated an ORF whose function remains uncertain. V was trimmed by 7 bases and J by 2 bases, leaving 9 bases between them. This CDR3 is built from 12 residues. DNA of the CDR3: TGTGCCAGACCCGGGGTTAACACTGAAGCTTTCTTT. As protein: CARPGVNTEAFF.

This chain connects TRBV5-5 to TRBJ1-1; D perhaps matches TRBD1 (5 bases). The CDR3 spans 14 residues. V lost 2 bases, J lost 0 bases, and 8 bases lay in between. Germline V gene data show CDR1 as SGHKS and CDR2 as YYEKEE (reference sequence). CDR3 in DNA: TGTGCCAGCAGCTTTGACAGCATGAACACTGAAGCTTTCTTT. Protein: CASSFDSMNTEAFF.

This clone was found once. The genes are TRBV28 and TRBJ1-3, with D perhaps TRBD1 (5 bases). The V end was cut by 8 bases, the J end by 6 bases, with 17 bases between. The CDR3 runs to 14 residues. The V gene's germline CDR1 is MDHEN and CDR2 SYDVKM. Written as DNA, the CDR3 is TGTGCCAGCCGCCGTGGGACTCTACAAAACACCATATATTTT. This encodes CASRRGTLQNTIYF.

The chain recombines TRBV13 with TRBJ1-5; possible D gene TRBD1, 6 bases. Germline values: CDR1 PRHDT, CDR2 FYEKMQ (reference sequence). This CDR3 spans 17 amino acids. V lost 0 bases and J 2 bases, leaving 14 bases between the germline ends. For the CDR3, the DNA is TGTGCCAGCAGCTTAGGTGGTGGGGGCCGGGGCAATCAGCCCCAGCATTTT. Translating gives CASSLGGGGRGNQPQHF.

In this sample, this clone turned up once. This rearrangement joins TRBV7-2 to TRBJ1-2, with a possible D match to TRBD1 (5 bases). Trimming shortened V by 3 bases and J by 4 bases, and 12 bases separated the two germline ends. The V gene's germline CDR1 is SGHTA and CDR2 FQGNSA. This CDR3 comprises 14 residues. The CDR3 sequence is CASSFTTAPYGYTF. Here the CDR3 DNA reads TGTGCCAGCAGCTTTACGACAGCACCCTATGGCTACACCTTC.

The V and J genes are TRBV7-3 and TRBJ2-1; no clear D gene. V shed 5 bases and J shed 1 base, with 12 bases lying between them. From germline, CDR1 is SGHTA and CDR2 FQGTGA. CDR3 size: 15 residues. The CDR3 DNA is TGTGCCAGCAGCCCTCAGGCACATTCCTACAATGAGCAGTTCTTC. Its translation is CASSPQAHSYNEQFF. Variable domain in full (rest from reference TRBV7-3 and TRBJ2-1): GAGVSQTPSNKVTEKGKYVELRCDPISGHTALYWYRQSLGQGPEFLIYFQGTGAADDSGLPNDRFFAVRPEGSVSTLKIQRTERGDSAVYLCASSPQAHSYNEQFFGPGTRLTVL.

This chain links TRBV4-1 with TRBJ1-5; D remains ambiguous. Germline values: CDR1 MGHRA, CDR2 YSYEKL. V lost 1 base to trimming and J lost 0 bases, with 13 bases between them. The CDR3 is made up of 17 amino acids. The CDR3 spells CASSQVLGGYSNQPQHF. In DNA, the CDR3 is TGCGCCAGCAGCCAAGTGTTGGGAGGGTATAGCAATCAGCCCCAGCATTTT.

The chain employs TRBV27 and TRBJ1-1, with D unresolved. Trimming removed 6 bases at V and 3 bases at J, with 26 bases between. The germline V gene has CDR1 MNHEY and CDR2 SMNVEV (reference sequence). There are 18 residues in the CDR3. DNA of the CDR3: TGTGCCAGCAGGCCTTGGGCAGGAAAGATGTTAATCGACACTGAAGCTTTCTTT. Translating gives CASRPWAGKMLIDTEAFF.

V gene TRBV27 combines with J gene TRBJ2-7; the match to TRBD2 covers 9 bases. This CDR3 region has 15 residues. With 3 bases clipped from V and 2 bases from J, the junction kept 5 bases outside the gene matches. Germline V lookup: CDR1 MNHEY, CDR2 SMNVEV (reference sequence). CDR3 amino acids: CASSFILAGPYEQYF. As DNA, the CDR3 is TGTGCCAGCAGTTTTATCCTAGCGGGACCCTACGAGCAGTACTTC.

This clone appeared a few times. This chain's CDR3 is CASHSKDGSSYNEQFF. In nucleotides, the CDR3 is TGTGCCAGCCATTCAAAAGACGGGAGCTCCTACAATGAGCAGTTCTTC. V is TRBV27 and J is TRBJ2-1; D perhaps matches TRBD2 (6 bases). This CDR3 comprises 16 residues. Germline CDR1 is MNHEY and CDR2 is SMNVEV (reference sequence). V lost 8 bases and J 0 bases, leaving 17 bases between the germline ends.

This chain connects TRBV6-6 to TRBJ1-6; 11 bases match TRBD1. CDR1 is MNHNY, CDR2 SVGAGI, per germline (reference sequence). CDR3 size: 16 residues. The V segment lost 0 bases and the J segment 11 bases; nucleotides outside the gene matches: 6. The CDR3 DNA sequence: TGTGCCAGCAGTTACTCGGGGACAGGGGGGACGACACCCCTCCACTTT. Amino acid sequence: CASSYSGTGGTTPLHF.

The chain couples TRBV7-6 to TRBJ2-2, with 11 nucleotides matching TRBD1. V gave up 5 bases and J gave up 7 bases; unmatched junction bases: 6. Germline V lookup: CDR1 SGHVS, CDR2 FNYEAQ. There are 15 residues in the CDR3. The CDR3 sequence: CASSSGQGANGELFF. CDR3 DNA: TGTGCCAGCAGCAGCGGACAGGGGGCTAACGGGGAGCTGTTTTTT.

The rearrangement links TRBV7-9 to TRBJ1-6; TRBD1 is a possible D gene (6 bases). Germline CDR1 SEHNR, CDR2 FQNEAQ (reference sequence). This CDR3 is built from 15 residues. The V end was cut by 5 bases, the J end by 5 bases, with 13 bases between. CDR3 region: CASSGRTDHNSPLHF. Written as DNA, the CDR3 is TGTGCCAGCAGCGGCCGGACAGACCATAATTCACCCCTCCACTTT.

CDR3 loop: CAWSPTGGARPNEKLFF. The CDR3, as DNA: TGTGCCTGGAGTCCAACCGGGGGAGCCCGCCCTAATGAAAAACTGTTTTTT. The chain uses TRBV30 and TRBJ1-4, with a possible D match to TRBD1 (5 bases). This CDR3 is 17 amino acids long. The V gene lost 2 bases and the J gene lost 3 bases, with 19 bases spanning the gap. In germline, CDR1 is GTSNPN, CDR2 SVGIG (reference sequence).

V usage is TRBV6-4 and J usage is TRBJ1-2; TRBD1 might be the D (5 bases). CDR3 size: 14 residues. The V gene's germline CDR1 is MRHNA and CDR2 SNTAGT. Trimming stripped 4 bases from V and 8 bases from J, with 17 bases between. The CDR3 nucleotides read TGTGCCAGCAGTGGAGGCGATGGGACTCTCGGCTACACCTTC. Translated, it gives CASSGGDGTLGYTF.

V usage is TRBV14 and J usage is TRBJ2-1, with D possibly matching TRBD2 (5 bases). CDR1 and CDR2 (germline): SGHDN, FVKESK. V shed 1 base and J shed 7 bases, with 14 bases lying between them. This CDR3 is built from 15 residues. The CDR3 sequence: CASSQASGKGNEQFF. CDR3 sequence (DNA): TGTGCCAGCAGCCAAGCGTCGGGGAAAGGGAATGAGCAGTTCTTC.

The gene calls are TRBV5-1 and TRBJ2-3; 8 positions match TRBD2. The V segment lost 0 bases and the J segment 2 bases; nucleotides outside the gene matches: 5. The length of the CDR3 is 16 residues. Germline V gene data show CDR1 as SGHRS and CDR2 as YFSETQ. CDR3 coding DNA: TGCGCCAGCAGCTTGGAGAGTAGCGGGGACACAGATACGCAGTATTTT. Translation gives CASSLESSGDTDTQYF.

The rearrangement uses TRBV27 and TRBJ2-1; 10 positions agree with TRBD2. V dropped 2 bases and J dropped 4; count of bases not matched to a gene: 5. Germline CDR1 is MNHEY and CDR2 is SMNVEV (reference sequence). The CDR3 covers 16 residues. CDR3 amino acids: CASSLSLAGEYNEQFF. In DNA form, the CDR3 reads TGTGCCAGCAGTTTAAGCCTAGCGGGGGAGTACAATGAGCAGTTCTTC.

The chain couples TRBV28 to TRBJ2-2, with TRBD1 matching 7 bases. Germline V lookup: CDR1 MDHEN, CDR2 SYDVKM. The CDR3 spans 15 residues. V gave up 4 bases and J gave up 3 bases; unmatched junction bases: 5. CDR3 protein: CASSSTGIYTGELFF. The CDR3 coding sequence is TGTGCCAGCAGTTCGACAGGGATATACACCGGGGAGCTGTTTTTT.

The chain uses TRBV7-2 and TRBJ2-1; 8 nucleotides match TRBD2. The CDR3 has 19 residues. Trimming removed 1 base from V and 0 bases from J; junction bases left unmatched: 11. Germline V CDR1 and CDR2: SGHTA, FQGNSA. The CDR3 sequence: CASSLVELADTSSYNEQFF. In DNA form, the CDR3 reads TGTGCCAGCAGCTTAGTAGAACTAGCGGACACCAGCTCCTACAATGAGCAGTTCTTC.

This rearrangement joins TRBV19 to TRBJ1-1, with 8 bases that match TRBD1. The V gene end was trimmed by 3 bases and the J gene end by 0 bases; junction bases not matched to a gene: 21. In germline, CDR1 is LNHDA, CDR2 SQIVND (reference sequence). The CDR3 covers 21 residues. The chain's CDR3 is CASSIPNVQGQGANMNTEAFF. The CDR3 nucleotides read TGTGCCAGTAGTATTCCAAACGTGCAGGGGCAGGGGGCCAACATGAACACTGAAGCTTTCTTT.

This clone was recorded a few times. The genes are TRBV6-6 and TRBJ1-1; D is undetermined. Trimming stripped 11 bases from V and 10 bases from J, with 17 bases between. The germline gives CDR1 MNHNY, CDR2 SVGAGI (reference sequence). The CDR3 covers 11 residues. The CDR3 DNA is TGTGCCGCGCGCCTTCTAGAGGGAGCTTTCTTT. It encodes CAARLLEGAFF.

This clone has a single count. This chain joins TRBV11-2 and TRBJ2-7; D is perhaps TRBD2 (6 bases). CDR3 length equals 17 residues. Germline CDR1 SGHAT, CDR2 FQNNGV. Trimming cost V 4 bases and J 2 bases, with 21 bases left between them. The CDR3 is CASSSRNPRDCTYEQYF. CDR3 sequence (DNA): TGTGCCAGCAGCTCCCGAAACCCCCGGGACTGCACCTACGAGCAGTACTTC.

V and J are TRBV19 and TRBJ1-6; D might be TRBD1 (6 bases). The germline gives CDR1 LNHDA, CDR2 SQIVND (reference sequence). The CDR3 is made up of 13 amino acids. V was cut by 5 bases and J by 8 bases, with 10 bases left in between. CDR3 region: CASSQTGYSPLHF. CDR3 DNA sequence: TGTGCCAGTAGTCAAACAGGGTATTCACCCCTCCACTTT.

This chain connects TRBV30 to TRBJ1-5; TRBD1 might be the D (6 bases). Germline V gene lookup returns CDR1 GTSNPN and CDR2 SVGIG (reference sequence). The CDR3 is 16 residues long. The V end lost 2 bases, the J end lost 2 bases, and 16 bases lay between the germline ends. CDR3 in amino acids: CAWSLRGILGNQPQHF. The CDR3, as DNA: TGTGCCTGGAGTCTAAGGGGGATCCTTGGCAATCAGCCCCAGCATTTT.

This clone is a singleton in its sample. The chain uses TRBV5-1 and TRBJ2-5; 13 nucleotides align to TRBD2. Germline-derived CDR1 and CDR2 are SGHRS and YFSETQ. The ends lost 2 bases at V and 4 bases at J; junction bases unmatched: 5. The CDR3 loop spans 16 amino acids. The CDR3: CASSLGTSGASETQYF. The CDR3 nucleotides read TGCGCCAGCAGCTTAGGGACTAGCGGGGCTTCAGAGACCCAGTACTTC.

V and J are TRBV9 and TRBJ2-3, with a weak D call TRBD1 (5 bases). The CDR3 runs to 16 residues. The germline gives CDR1 SGDLS, CDR2 YYNGEE. Trimming stripped 0 bases from V and 4 bases from J, with 15 bases between. Written as DNA, the CDR3 is TGTGCCAGCAGCGTAGGTCGGCAGGGATTCGCAGATACGCAGTATTTT. This encodes CASSVGRQGFADTQYF.